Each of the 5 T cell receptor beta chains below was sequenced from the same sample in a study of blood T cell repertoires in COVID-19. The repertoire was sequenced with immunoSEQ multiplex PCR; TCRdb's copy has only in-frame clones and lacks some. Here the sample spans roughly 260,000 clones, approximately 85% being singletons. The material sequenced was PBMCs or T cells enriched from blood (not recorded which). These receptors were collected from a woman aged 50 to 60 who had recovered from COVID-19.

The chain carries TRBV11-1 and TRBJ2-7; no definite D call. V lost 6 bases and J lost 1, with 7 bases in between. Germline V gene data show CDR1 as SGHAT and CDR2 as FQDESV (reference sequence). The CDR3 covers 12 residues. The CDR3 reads CASSIGSYEQYF. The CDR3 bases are TGTGCCAGCAGTATCGGTTCCTACGAGCAGTACTTC.

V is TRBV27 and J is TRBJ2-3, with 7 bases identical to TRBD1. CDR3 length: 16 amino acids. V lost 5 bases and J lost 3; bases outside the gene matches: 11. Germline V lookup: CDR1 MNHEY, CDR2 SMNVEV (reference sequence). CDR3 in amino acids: CASSPRTGGLTDTQYF. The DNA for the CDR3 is TGTGCCAGCAGTCCCAGGACAGGTGGGCTGACAGATACGCAGTATTTT.

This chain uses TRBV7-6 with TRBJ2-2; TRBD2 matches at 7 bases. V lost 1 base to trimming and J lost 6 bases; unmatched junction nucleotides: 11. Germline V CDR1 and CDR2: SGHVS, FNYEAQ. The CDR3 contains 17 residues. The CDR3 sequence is CASSLDLGGGPAGELFF. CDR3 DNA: TGTGCCAGCAGCTTAGACTTGGGGGGAGGGCCGGCCGGGGAGCTGTTTTTT. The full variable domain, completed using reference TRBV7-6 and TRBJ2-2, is GAGVSQSPRYKVTKRGQDVALRCDPISGHVSLYWYRQALGQGPEFLTYFNYEAQQDKSGLPNDRFSAERPEGSISTLTIQRTEQRDSAMYRCASSLDLGGGPAGELFFGEGSRLTVL.

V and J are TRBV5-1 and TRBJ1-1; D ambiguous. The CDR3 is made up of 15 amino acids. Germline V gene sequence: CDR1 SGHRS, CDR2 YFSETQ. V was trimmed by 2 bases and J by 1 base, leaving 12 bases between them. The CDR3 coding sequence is TGCGCCAGCAGCTTCGTCGACCCGGGGAACACTGAAGCTTTCTTT. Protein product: CASSFVDPGNTEAFF.

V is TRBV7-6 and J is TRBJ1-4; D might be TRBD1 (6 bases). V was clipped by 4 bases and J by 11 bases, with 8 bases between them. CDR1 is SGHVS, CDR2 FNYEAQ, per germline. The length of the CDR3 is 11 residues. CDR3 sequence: CASSSTGKLFF. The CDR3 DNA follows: TGTGCCAGCAGCTCCACAGGGAAACTGTTTTTT.